This passage covers 17 T cell receptor beta chains from one sample sequenced in a study of shared clonotypes between healthy human individuals. Sequencing used immunoSEQ multiplex PCR; TCRdb keeps in-frame clones, though not all of them. The sample includes fewer than 650,000 clones, about 79% seen only once; the top ten take approximately 13%. Sequenced sample: PBMCs. The receptors come from a woman between 40 and 50 years old in good health. Some clones in this sample may be carry-over from other donors' samples.

The chain couples TRBV15 to TRBJ1-2; the D gene is possibly TRBD1 (5 bases). CDR1 LNHNV and CDR2 YYDKDF come from the germline V gene (reference sequence). With 0 bases removed from V and 7 bases from J, the gap between germline ends came to 12 bases. The CDR3 runs to 14 residues. This CDR3 reads CATSRDSGQGGYTF. The CDR3 DNA reads as TGTGCCACCAGCAGAGATTCGGGGCAGGGTGGCTACACCTTC.

The chain is built from TRBV28 and TRBJ2-7; tentatively, D is TRBD2 (5 bases). V was clipped by 5 bases and J by 5 bases, with 25 bases between them. The length of the CDR3 is 17 residues. Germline V gene lookup returns CDR1 MDHEN and CDR2 SYDVKM. CDR3 sequence reads: CASSTTRQAVQRDEQYF. The CDR3 nucleotides read TGTGCCAGCAGTACCACCCGGCAAGCGGTACAAAGGGACGAGCAGTACTTC. Full variable domain (rest looked up from reference TRBV28 and TRBJ2-7): DVKVTQSSRYLVKRTGEKVFLECVQDMDHENMFWYRQDPGLGLRLIYFSYDVKMKEKGDIPEGYSVSREKKERFSLILESASTNQTSMYLCASSTTRQAVQRDEQYFGPGTRLTVT.

This chain links TRBV19 with TRBJ1-2; D remains unclear. This CDR3 is built from 13 residues. Germline loops: CDR1 LNHDA, CDR2 SQIVND (reference sequence). V dropped 5 bases and J dropped 5 bases, with 12 bases sitting between them. The chain's CDR3 is CASSFGAGYGYTF. DNA for the CDR3: TGTGCCAGTAGTTTCGGAGCGGGTTATGGCTACACCTTC.

V is TRBV28 and J is TRBJ1-1; D not resolved. This CDR3 is 14 amino acids long. CDR1 MDHEN and CDR2 SYDVKM come from the germline V gene. V dropped 6 bases and J dropped 0 bases, with 11 bases sitting between them. The CDR3 loop reads CASSRPVMNTEAFF. The DNA of the CDR3 is TGTGCCAGCAGCCGACCTGTCATGAACACTGAAGCTTTCTTT.

The rearrangement uses TRBV7-4 and TRBJ2-7; D gene ambiguous. Germline-derived CDR1 and CDR2 are SGHVT and SQSDAQ. This CDR3 has 16 residues. V lost 6 bases to trimming and J lost 0 bases, with 18 bases between them. This chain's CDR3 is CASRLYRPLSSYEQYF. The CDR3, as DNA: TGTGCCAGCAGATTATATCGGCCCCTCAGCTCCTACGAGCAGTACTTC.

In this sample, this clone turned up many times. The sample has other DNA sequences that encode this CDR3 too. This chain connects TRBV5-6 to TRBJ1-5, with D hard to call. Germline CDR1 is SGHDT and CDR2 is YYEEEE. Trimming cost V 2 bases and J 5 bases, with 11 bases left between them. The CDR3 runs 14 residues. CDR3 loop: CASSLKGEHQPQHF. DNA for the CDR3: TGTGCCAGCAGCTTAAAGGGAGAACATCAGCCCCAGCATTTT.

The V call is TRBV5-4, the J call TRBJ1-2; the D gene is possibly TRBD1 (6 bases). CDR1 is SGHNT and CDR2 is YYREEE in the germline V gene (reference sequence). The CDR3 is 18 amino acids. V lost 0 bases and J lost 4, with 22 bases in between. The CDR3 is CASSLVRVLGTLTYGYTF. For the CDR3, the DNA is TGTGCCAGCAGCTTGGTACGGGTCCTCGGGACACTGACCTATGGCTACACCTTC.

V and J are TRBV4-3 and TRBJ2-5, with D unclear. CDR1 and CDR2 from the germline V gene are LGHNA and YSLEER. Trimming took 0 bases from V and 2 from J, leaving 10 bases between them. The CDR3 has 15 amino acids. CDR3 protein: CASSQDVGTQETQYF. CDR3 in DNA: TGCGCCAGCAGCCAAGACGTGGGCACACAAGAGACCCAGTACTTC.

The rearrangement uses TRBV9 and TRBJ1-3; D is unresolved. Deletions cut 4 bases from V and 0 bases from J, with 8 bases between. Looked up from germline, CDR1 is SGDLS and CDR2 is YYNGEE. This CDR3 contains 14 residues. The CDR3 DNA is TGTGCCAGCAGCCCAGGAGACTCTGGAAACACCATATATTTT. Protein: CASSPGDSGNTIYF.

This clone appeared a single time. This chain uses TRBV9 with TRBJ1-1, with unresolved D. Germline loops: CDR1 SGDLS, CDR2 YYNGEE. The CDR3 runs 13 residues. V lost 1 base and J lost 0, with 4 bases in between. The CDR3 bases are TGTGCCAGCAGCGTATCAGTGAACACTGAAGCTTTCTTT. Its translation: CASSVSVNTEAFF.

V usage is TRBV7-8 and J usage is TRBJ2-7; D is unresolved. This CDR3 is 13 amino acids long. Germline V CDR1 and CDR2: SGHVS, FQNEAQ. Trimming left V 4 bases short and J 2 bases short, with 9 bases between. The CDR3, as DNA: TGTGCCAGCAGCTCCCGAGGACCCTACGAGCAGTACTTC. This sequence encodes CASSSRGPYEQYF.

With respect to this clone: A read error is the likely source, as a far larger clone sits one nucleotide away. This sequence joins TRBV7-2 and TRBJ2-7; 7 nucleotides align to TRBD1. The CDR3 sequence is 14 residues long. The V segment lost 5 bases and the J segment 0 bases; nucleotides outside the gene matches: 4. Germline V gene data show CDR1 as SGHTA and CDR2 as FQGNSA. The CDR3 sequence is CASSPDRDSYEQYF. Written as DNA, the CDR3 is TGTGCCAGCAGCCCCGACAGGGACTCCTACGAGCAGTACTTC. Combining the CDR3 with reference TRBV7-2 and TRBJ2-7 gives the whole variable domain GAGVSQSPSNKVTEKGKDVELRCDPISGHTALYWYRQSLGQGLEFLIYFQGNSAPDKSGLPSDRFSAERTGGSVSTLTIQRTQQEDSAVYLCASSPDRDSYEQYFGPGTRLTVT.

This chain connects TRBV7-9 to TRBJ1-1; D is uncertain. Germline CDR1 is SEHNR and CDR2 is FQNEAQ (reference sequence). This CDR3 has 14 amino acids. The V gene lost 1 base and the J gene lost 5 bases, with 11 bases spanning the gap. CDR3 sequence: CASSLEAPRTEAFF. Written as DNA, the CDR3 is TGTGCCAGCAGCTTAGAGGCACCTCGAACTGAAGCTTTCTTT. The whole variable domain, filled in from reference TRBV7-9 and TRBJ1-1, reads DTGVSQNPRHKITKRGQNVTFRCDPISEHNRLYWYRQTLGQGPEFLTYFQNEAQLEKSRLLSDRFSAERPKGSFSTLEIQRTEQGDSAMYLCASSLEAPRTEAFFGQGTRLTVV.

This clone was detected many times. The chain couples TRBV28 to TRBJ2-3; possibly TRBD1 or TRBD2 for D (5 bases each). Germline V gene data show CDR1 as MDHEN and CDR2 as SYDVKM. This CDR3 has 15 residues. Between the trimmed V and J ends, which lost 3 bases and 2 bases, there was a span of 12 bases. CDR3 region: CASSLGPKFTDTQYF. As DNA, the CDR3 is TGTGCCAGCAGTTTGGGACCTAAATTCACAGATACGCAGTATTTT.

Worth noting for this clone: This could be a read error, since a much larger clone is one nucleotide away. The genes are TRBV7-9 and TRBJ2-5; TRBD2 agrees at 10 bases. The CDR3 spans 14 residues. Unmatched junction bases numbered 2, after V lost 4 bases and J lost 3 bases. Germline values: CDR1 SEHNR, CDR2 FQNEAQ (reference sequence). This CDR3 is CASSSGLAEETQYF. The CDR3 nucleotides are TGTGCCAGCAGCTCCGGACTAGCGGAAGAGACCCAGTACTTC.

As regards this clone: At one end the junction does not follow the germline gene, possibly because of a read error. The rearrangement links TRBV10-3 to TRBJ1-5; D unclear. The CDR3 runs 13 residues. Germline values: CDR1 ENHRY, CDR2 SYGVKD. CDR3 DNA sequence: TGTGCCATCAGTGGAGAGCGCAATCAGTCCCAGCATTTT. It codes for CAISGERNQSQHF.

The chain links TRBV11-2 to TRBJ2-3; 9 bases fit TRBD2. This CDR3 spans 16 amino acids. CDR1 and CDR2 from the germline V gene are SGHAT and FQNNGV. The V gene end was trimmed by 2 bases and the J gene end by 3 bases; junction bases not matched to a gene: 6. CDR3 sequence (DNA): TGTGCCAGCAGCTTACGCGGCGGGGGGGGGACAGATACGCAGTATTTT. Translated: CASSLRGGGGTDTQYF.